The 28 T cell receptor beta chains reported below all come from one sample, sequenced in a study of PD-1 blockade in classical Hodgkin lymphoma. Only in-frame clones appear in the TCRdb table, and some are missing; sequencing was by immunoSEQ multiplex PCR. This table holds around 53,000 clones, roughly 80% found once. Time point defined: cycle 4 day 1 (C4D1), after five to seven weeks of nivolumab. Every patient had relapsed following autologous stem cell transplantation, and cohorts differed in brentuximab vedotin exposure. The material was peripheral blood mononuclear cells (PBMCs), obtained before the fourth cycle of nivolumab. Receptors were obtained from a human donor with classical Hodgkin lymphoma.

The chain uses TRBV4-3 and TRBJ2-4; maybe TRBD1 (6 bases). Per the germline V gene, CDR1 is LGHNA and CDR2 is YSLEER. The CDR3 loop spans 19 amino acids. Trimming took 1 base from V and 2 from J, leaving 21 bases between them. As DNA, the CDR3 is TGCGCCAGCAGCCAAGCGAACAGGGTTGGGTCATTTTCCAAAAACATTCAGTACTTC. This sequence encodes CASSQANRVGSFSKNIQYF.

This clone showed up just once. This chain links TRBV30 with TRBJ1-2, with D possibly TRBD1 on 5 matching bases. There are 15 residues in the CDR3. Looked up from germline, CDR1 is GTSNPN and CDR2 is SVGIG (reference sequence). V dropped 4 bases and J dropped 6 bases, with 21 bases sitting between them. DNA for the CDR3: TGTGCCTGGATTATCAGTGGGACCCGGGATCATGGCTACACCTTC. Translation: CAWIISGTRDHGYTF.

The CDR3 DNA sequence: TGCGCCAGCAGTCAAACAGGGACCGGCGTGCGAGAGACCCAGTACTTC. It is translated as CASSQTGTGVRETQYF. This sequence joins TRBV10-2 and TRBJ2-5; D might be TRBD1 (6 bases). Trimming left V 5 bases short and J 4 bases short, with 20 bases between. Germline CDR1 and CDR2: WSHSY and SAAADI. This CDR3 contains 16 residues.

The rearrangement joins TRBV5-4 to TRBJ2-5; 16 bases are shared with TRBD2. J lost 4 bases, V lost 4 bases, and 4 bases had no gene match. This CDR3 spans 16 amino acids. CDR1 is SGHNT, CDR2 YYREEE, per germline (reference sequence). Here the CDR3 reads CASSQGLAGGGETQYF. The CDR3 nucleotides are TGTGCCAGCAGCCAGGGACTAGCGGGAGGGGGAGAGACCCAGTACTTC.

The J gene is TRBJ1-3, the V gene TRBV6-6; no clear D. In germline, CDR1 is MNHNY, CDR2 SVGAGI (reference sequence). Trimming removed 6 bases at V and 4 bases at J, with 13 bases between. The CDR3 consists of 14 residues. DNA for the CDR3: TGTGCCAGCAGCCCTGGAATAGGGGGAAACACCATATATTTT. As protein: CASSPGIGGNTIYF.

This clone appeared a few times. The CDR3 bases are TGCGCCAGCAGCTTTGCGCCGGGGCTCGCTTATGGCTACACCTTC. Translated, it gives CASSFAPGLAYGYTF. The chain uses TRBV5-1 and TRBJ1-2, with D maybe TRBD1 (5 bases). The V end was cut by 2 bases, the J end by 5 bases, with 16 bases between. The CDR3 totals 15 residues. The germline V gene has CDR1 SGHRS and CDR2 YFSETQ.

In this sample, this clone turned up once. The V and J genes are TRBV28 and TRBJ2-7, with 8 bases matching TRBD1. Germline CDR1 MDHEN, CDR2 SYDVKM. The CDR3 consists of 12 residues. Unmatched junction bases numbered 2, after V lost 5 bases and J lost 5 bases. The CDR3 loop is CASSRTGNEQYF. CDR3 bases: TGTGCCAGCAGTAGGACAGGGAACGAGCAGTACTTC. Supplemented by reference TRBV28 and TRBJ2-7, the full variable domain reads DVKVTQSSRYLVKRTGEKVFLECVQDMDHENMFWYRQDPGLGLRLIYFSYDVKMKEKGDIPEGYSVSREKKERFSLILESASTNQTSMYLCASSRTGNEQYFGPGTRLTVT.

The chain uses TRBV2 and TRBJ1-4; TRBD1 matches at 7 bases. Germline CDR1 reads SNHLY; CDR2 reads FYNNEI. This CDR3 has 15 amino acids. V shed 4 bases and J 10 bases; nucleotides not matched to a gene: 12. CDR3 amino acids: CASSGGKQGPGKLFF. The CDR3 nucleotides are TGTGCCAGCAGTGGCGGGAAACAGGGGCCTGGAAAACTGTTTTTT.

The J gene is TRBJ2-1, the V gene TRBV29-1; possibly TRBD1 for D (6 bases). Germline V CDR1 and CDR2: SQVTM, ANQGSEA. Trimming took off 8 bases at V and 5 bases at J, with 16 bases between the two ends. The CDR3 spans 13 residues. CDR3 protein: CSSGTPMNNEQFF. In DNA form, the CDR3 reads TGCAGCTCCGGGACACCAATGAACAATGAGCAGTTCTTC.

The chain links TRBV21-1 to TRBJ1-5; the table's D call, TRBD1, has no DNA check behind it. TRBV21-1 is noted as a pseudogene. The CDR3 contains 16 residues. CDR3 nucleotides: TGTGCCAGCAGCAAAGAAGGGACAGGGATCAATCAGCCCCAGCATTTT. It codes for CASSKEGTGINQPQHF.

The chain links TRBV29-1 to TRBJ1-3, with 7 bases matching TRBD1. V lost 6 bases and J lost 4; bases outside the gene matches: 6. The CDR3 is 13 residues long. Germline values: CDR1 SQVTM, CDR2 ANQGSEA. The CDR3 coding sequence is TGCAGCGTCGAGGGGGCGGAAGGAAACACCATATATTTT. This translates into CSVEGAEGNTIYF. The whole variable domain, filled in from reference TRBV29-1 and TRBJ1-3, reads SAVISQKPSRDICQRGTSLTIQCQVDSQVTMMFWYRQQPGQSLTLIATANQGSEATYESGFVIDKFPISRPNLTFSTLTVSNMSPEDSSIYLCSVEGAEGNTIYFGEGSWLTVV.

This clone is deemed medium-sized. The chain combines TRBV11-3 with TRBJ1-1; 8 bases map to TRBD1. The CDR3 spans 15 residues. V was clipped by 0 bases and J by 4 bases; unmatched bases: 4. CDR1 is SGHNT, CDR2 YENEEA, per germline. This CDR3 reads CASSLDLTGATEAFF. CDR3 in DNA: TGTGCCAGCAGCTTAGATCTGACAGGGGCCACTGAAGCTTTCTTT.

The chain couples TRBV28 to TRBJ1-1; 7 bases are shared with TRBD1. Losses at the gene ends were 6 bases for V and 0 bases for J; bases not matched to a gene: 4. The CDR3 runs to 14 residues. Germline lookup yields CDR1 MDHEN and CDR2 SYDVKM. The CDR3 DNA sequence: TGTGCCAGCAGACAGGACAGGATGAACACTGAAGCTTTCTTT. Protein product: CASRQDRMNTEAFF.

This clone was recorded a few times. This chain connects TRBV6-5 to TRBJ1-4; unclear D gene. V was shortened by 2 bases and J by 8 bases, with 12 bases between the two germline ends. Germline CDR1 is MNHEY and CDR2 is SVGAGI. The CDR3 loop spans 14 amino acids. CDR3 nucleotides: TGTGCCAGCAGTTACACTCACTTCGGAGAAAAACTGTTTTTT. The encoded protein is CASSYTHFGEKLFF.

The CDR3 region is CASSSEAGRSYNEQFF. Written as DNA, the CDR3 is TGTGCCAGTAGCTCGGAGGCGGGAAGGTCCTACAATGAGCAGTTCTTC. The genes are TRBV19 and TRBJ2-1, with D possibly being TRBD2 (6 bases). Germline CDR1 is LNHDA and CDR2 is SQIVND (reference sequence). V was cut by 6 bases and J by 1 base, with 16 bases left in between. CDR3 length: 16 amino acids.

CDR3 sequence reads: CASSLASTSGSSDTQYF. The CDR3 bases are TGTGCCAGCAGCTTAGCATCGACTAGCGGGAGTTCAGATACGCAGTATTTT. This sequence joins TRBV7-9 and TRBJ2-3, with TRBD2 matching 12 bases. V was clipped by 0 bases and J by 4 bases; unmatched bases: 5. The germline gives CDR1 SEHNR, CDR2 FQNEAQ (reference sequence). The CDR3 extends over 17 amino acids.

As concerns this clone: Different DNA sequences within this sample yield the same CDR3. The chain employs TRBV7-3 and TRBJ2-1; 11 bases are a match to TRBD2. V shed 6 bases and J 6 bases; nucleotides not matched to a gene: 4. The CDR3 extends over 14 amino acids. Germline CDR1 is SGHTA and CDR2 is FQGTGA. The CDR3 DNA follows: TGTGCCAGCAGTCGACTAGCGGGACCCAATGAGCAGTTCTTC. Translation: CASSRLAGPNEQFF.

CDR3 sequence reads: CASRWDSDQPQHF. As DNA, the CDR3 is TGCGCCAGCAGATGGGACAGCGATCAGCCCCAGCATTTT. The chain joins TRBV5-1 to TRBJ1-5, with 7 bases aligning to TRBD1. The CDR3 length is 13 residues. The junction had 4 bases not matched to a gene; V was cut back by 5 bases and J by 5 bases. CDR1 SGHRS and CDR2 YFSETQ come from the germline V gene.

J is TRBJ1-1 and V is TRBV6-5; 7 bases map to TRBD1. V gave up 2 bases and J gave up 4 bases; unmatched junction bases: 7. The CDR3 is made up of 15 amino acids. The germline V gene has CDR1 MNHEY and CDR2 SVGAGI. The CDR3 bases are TGTGCCAGCAGTTACCGGGGGGCAGGGGGCACTGAAGCTTTCTTT. Translating gives CASSYRGAGGTEAFF.

This rearrangement joins TRBV13 to TRBJ2-7; D possibly corresponds to TRBD1 (5 bases). Per the germline V gene, CDR1 is PRHDT and CDR2 is FYEKMQ (reference sequence). V was trimmed by 2 bases and J by 6 bases, leaving 11 bases between them. This CDR3 has 13 residues. The CDR3 nucleotides are TGTGCCAGCAGCTTAAAAGGGGCCGGCGAGCAGTACTTC. Encoded protein: CASSLKGAGEQYF.

The chain recombines TRBV5-1 with TRBJ2-7, with no clear D. Germline CDR1 is SGHRS and CDR2 is YFSETQ. This CDR3 contains 13 residues. Between the trimmed V and J ends, which lost 0 bases and 1 base, there was a span of 5 bases. In nucleotides, the CDR3 is TGCGCCAGCAGCTTGGACTTATCCTACGAGCAGTACTTC. Translation: CASSLDLSYEQYF. Full variable domain (outside the CDR3, taken from reference TRBV5-1 and TRBJ2-7): KAGVTQTPRYLIKTRGQQVTLSCSPISGHRSVSWYQQTPGQGLQFLFEYFSETQRNKGNFPGRFSGRQFSNSRSEMNVSTLELGDSALYLCASSLDLSYEQYFGPGTRLTVT.

This chain uses TRBV21-1 with TRBJ1-1; TRBD1 is the table's D call and was not checked against the DNA. TRBV21-1 represents a pseudogene. This CDR3 is 16 amino acids long. CDR3 sequence: CASSISRQVDETEAFF. The CDR3 nucleotides read TGTGCCAGCAGCATTTCCAGACAGGTAGATGAGACTGAAGCTTTCTTT.

The chain carries TRBV9 and TRBJ2-1; perhaps TRBD1 as D (6 bases). Trimming took off 4 bases at V and 7 bases at J, with 15 bases between the two ends. Germline CDR1 and CDR2: SGDLS and YYNGEE. There are 14 residues in the CDR3. The CDR3 DNA reads TGTGCCAGCAGCCTATACTCAACAGGGAATGAGCAGTTCTTC. Translating it yields CASSLYSTGNEQFF.

V and J are TRBV28 and TRBJ2-7, with 10 bases aligning to TRBD2. CDR1 is MDHEN, CDR2 SYDVKM, per germline. This CDR3 is built from 13 residues. V shed 6 bases, J shed 3 bases, and the junction held 2 bases outside the gene matches. CDR3 bases: TGTGCCAGCAGATCTAGCGGGAGCTACGAGCAGTACTTC. Residues: CASRSSGSYEQYF.

V gene TRBV19 combines with J gene TRBJ2-1; D unresolved. Germline CDR1 is LNHDA and CDR2 is SQIVND (reference sequence). The length of the CDR3 is 12 residues. The V gene lost 1 base and the J gene lost 8 bases, with 6 bases spanning the gap. CDR3 residues: CASSIGRDEQFF. The CDR3 DNA is TGTGCCAGTAGTATAGGTAGGGATGAGCAGTTCTTC.

The V call is TRBV2, the J call TRBJ1-1; maybe TRBD1 (5 bases). Germline lookup yields CDR1 SNHLY and CDR2 FYNNEI. Trimming cost V 11 bases and J 0 bases, with 16 bases left between them. The CDR3 runs to 14 residues. The CDR3 DNA is TGTGCCGGACGGGACCGACTACTGAACACTGAAGCTTTCTTT. Translating it yields CAGRDRLLNTEAFF. The whole variable domain, filled in from reference TRBV2 and TRBJ1-1, reads EPEVTQTPSHQVTQMGQEVILRCVPISNHLYFYWYRQILGQKVEFLVSFYNNEISEKSEIFDDQFSVERPDGSNFTLKIRSTKLEDSAMYFCAGRDRLLNTEAFFGQGTRLTVV.

The chain combines TRBV9 with TRBJ1-2; no reliable D call. CDR1 and CDR2 from the germline V gene are SGDLS and YYNGEE. The CDR3 loop spans 15 amino acids. The V end lost 0 bases, the J end lost 2 bases, and 11 bases lay between the germline ends. CDR3 sequence: CASSVVAHLNYGYTF. The DNA of the CDR3 is TGTGCCAGCAGCGTAGTCGCACACTTAAACTATGGCTACACCTTC.

The chain links TRBV13 to TRBJ1-3; D not certain. The CDR3 runs 17 residues. Germline V gives CDR1 PRHDT, CDR2 FYEKMQ (reference sequence). Trimming stripped 0 bases from V and 1 base from J, with 13 bases between. The CDR3 DNA reads as TGTGCCAGCAGCTTAGGCCCCATCCGACCGTCTGGAAACACCATATATTTT. It codes for CASSLGPIRPSGNTIYF.